A selection of T cell receptor beta chains follows, all from one sample in a study of Tregs in tolerant kidney transplant recipients. Produced via immunoSEQ multiplex PCR; TCRdb's table is partial and in-frame only. The table shows 50,000 to 85,000 clones, with roughly 92% occurring only once. Material: CD8+ T cells from blood, obtained before the transplant. Every receptor here comes from a human donor who received a combined kidney and bone marrow transplant. Both conserved end residues are part of each CDR3. The order of the fields is CDR3 length, V gene, clone size, D gene, J gene, CDR3 DNA, CDR3 protein. The D gene is left open where the match is weak. Rows give clone size only sometimes, using once, few, many, or a class for an expanded clone.

len: 13; v_gene: TRBV7-9; abundance: .; d_gene: .; j_gene: TRBJ1-2; CDR3nt: TGTGCCAGCAGCTTTGCCAGAAAATATGGCTACACCTTC; CDR3aa: CASSFARKYGYTF
len: 14; v_gene: TRBV9; abundance: .; d_gene: .; j_gene: TRBJ1-3; CDR3nt: TGTGCCTCTAGGGGCACCGTCTCTGGAAACACCATATATTTT; CDR3aa: CASRGTVSGNTIYF
len: 16; v_gene: TRBV5-8; abundance: .; d_gene: .; j_gene: TRBJ2-6; CDR3nt: TGTGCCAGCAGCTTGGGTGCCGGCTCTGGGGCCAACGTCCTGACTTTC; CDR3aa: CASSLGAGSGANVLTF
len: 15; v_gene: TRBV29-1; abundance: once; d_gene: .; j_gene: TRBJ1-5; CDR3nt: TGCAGCCCCGGGGGGGCGCAGGGAGTCAATCAGCCCCAGCATTTT; CDR3aa: CSPGGAQGVNQPQHF
len: 11; v_gene: TRBV27; abundance: .; d_gene: .; j_gene: TRBJ2-7; CDR3nt: TGTGCCAGCAGTTTCGGGGGCGAGCAGTACTTC; CDR3aa: CASSFGGEQYF
len: 17; v_gene: TRBV5-4; abundance: .; d_gene: .; j_gene: TRBJ1-6; CDR3nt: TGTGCCAGCAGCTTGGGCGCAGGGGCGTCCTATAATTCACCCCTCCACTTT; CDR3aa: CASSLGAGASYNSPLHF
len: 15; v_gene: TRBV28; abundance: .; d_gene: .; j_gene: TRBJ1-3; CDR3nt: TGTGCCAGCAGTGGCAGGGCCTACTCTGGAAACACCATATATTTT; CDR3aa: CASSGRAYSGNTIYF
len: 13; v_gene: TRBV6-6; abundance: .; d_gene: TRBD1; j_gene: TRBJ1-1; CDR3nt: TGTGCCAGCAGTTACCGGACAGGGGTTGAAGCTTTCTTT; CDR3aa: CASSYRTGVEAFF
len: 14; v_gene: TRBV19; abundance: .; d_gene: TRBD2; j_gene: TRBJ2-2; CDR3nt: TGTGCCGGGGGACTAGCGGGAGAAACCGGGGAGCTGTTTTTT; CDR3aa: CAGGLAGETGELFF
len: 14; v_gene: TRBV15; abundance: .; d_gene: .; j_gene: TRBJ2-1; CDR3nt: TGTGCCACCAGCCTGGCGGAAGGGGGCAATGAGCAGTTCTTC; CDR3aa: CATSLAEGGNEQFF
len: 13; v_gene: TRBV28; abundance: .; d_gene: .; j_gene: TRBJ1-6; CDR3nt: TGTGCCAGCAGTTTTCCGGGGAATTCACCCCTCCACTTT; CDR3aa: CASSFPGNSPLHF
len: 15; v_gene: TRBV29-1; abundance: few; d_gene: .; j_gene: TRBJ1-3; CDR3nt: TGCAGCGTTGAAGATCAAAGGAGCTCTGGAAACACCATATATTTT; CDR3aa: CSVEDQRSSGNTIYF
len: 17; v_gene: TRBV7-2; abundance: .; d_gene: .; j_gene: TRBJ1-6; CDR3nt: TGTGCCAGCAGCTTAGGGGTGGGCAGAACCTATAATTCCCCCCTCCACTTT; CDR3aa: CASSLGVGRTYNSPLHF
len: 15; v_gene: TRBV7-9; abundance: .; d_gene: TRBD2; j_gene: TRBJ2-5; CDR3nt: TGTGCCAGCATCCATGCGGGAGGGCCGAGAGAGACCCAGTACTTC; CDR3aa: CASIHAGGPRETQYF
len: 15; v_gene: TRBV19; abundance: .; d_gene: .; j_gene: TRBJ2-2; CDR3nt: TGTGCCAGTAGTATAGTCGGGGTTGGAACCGGGGAGCTGTTTTTT; CDR3aa: CASSIVGVGTGELFF
len: 17; v_gene: TRBV4-2; abundance: .; d_gene: .; j_gene: TRBJ1-5; CDR3nt: TGTGCCAGCAGCCAAGGGACCCAGGGACAATTCAATCAGCCCCAGCATTTT; CDR3aa: CASSQGTQGQFNQPQHF
len: 14; v_gene: TRBV19; abundance: .; d_gene: .; j_gene: TRBJ2-2; CDR3nt: TGTGCCAGTAGTTATCAGGGCTATACCGGGGAGCTGTTTTTT; CDR3aa: CASSYQGYTGELFF
len: 15; v_gene: TRBV14; abundance: .; d_gene: TRBD1; j_gene: TRBJ2-1; CDR3nt: TGTGCCAGCAGCCAAAGACAGGGTGCGTACAATGAGCAGTTCTTC; CDR3aa: CASSQRQGAYNEQFF
len: 14; v_gene: TRBV6-5; abundance: .; d_gene: .; j_gene: TRBJ1-5; CDR3nt: TGTGCCAGCAGTTACTCGGCAGGGGCTCAGCCCCAGCATTTT; CDR3aa: CASSYSAGAQPQHF
len: 12; v_gene: TRBV11-2; abundance: .; d_gene: .; j_gene: TRBJ2-7; CDR3nt: TGTGCCAGCAGCCTTGACAGCTACGAGCAGTACTTC; CDR3aa: CASSLDSYEQYF
len: 17; v_gene: TRBV4-3; abundance: .; d_gene: TRBD2; j_gene: TRBJ2-1; CDR3nt: TGCGCCAGCAGCGAAGGCACTAGCGGGTTTCCCTACAATGAGCAGTTCTTC; CDR3aa: CASSEGTSGFPYNEQFF
len: 14; v_gene: TRBV18; abundance: once; d_gene: TRBD1; j_gene: TRBJ2-7; CDR3nt: TGTGCCAGCTCACCGCAGGGGGCCTCCTACGAGCAGTACTTC; CDR3aa: CASSPQGASYEQYF
len: 15; v_gene: TRBV5-6; abundance: .; d_gene: TRBD2; j_gene: TRBJ2-1; CDR3nt: TGTGCCAGCAGCCCTGAGGTAGCGGGGGCAGGAGAGCAGTTCTTC; CDR3aa: CASSPEVAGAGEQFF
len: 15; v_gene: TRBV5-4; abundance: few; d_gene: TRBD1; j_gene: TRBJ1-1; CDR3nt: TGTGCCAGCAGCATCCCACAGGGGGCGGATACTGAAGCTTTCTTT; CDR3aa: CASSIPQGADTEAFF
len: 14; v_gene: TRBV5-6; abundance: .; d_gene: .; j_gene: TRBJ2-1; CDR3nt: TGTGCCAGCAGCTTACTTGGCTCCTACAATGAGCAGTTCTTC; CDR3aa: CASSLLGSYNEQFF
len: 14; v_gene: TRBV9; abundance: .; d_gene: .; j_gene: TRBJ2-2; CDR3nt: TGTGCCAGCAGCGTAGAGGGGTTTACCGGGGAGCTGTTTTTT; CDR3aa: CASSVEGFTGELFF
len: 15; v_gene: TRBV19; abundance: .; d_gene: TRBD1; j_gene: TRBJ1-2; CDR3nt: TGTGCCAGTAGTATAGGGACAGGGTACGGCTATGGCTACACCTTC; CDR3aa: CASSIGTGYGYGYTF
len: 15; v_gene: TRBV5-1; abundance: .; d_gene: TRBD1; j_gene: TRBJ1-1; CDR3nt: TGCGCCAGCAGACCTGAGGGACAGATGAACACTGAAGCTTTCTTT; CDR3aa: CASRPEGQMNTEAFF
len: 16; v_gene: TRBV7-6; abundance: .; d_gene: TRBD2; j_gene: TRBJ2-7; CDR3nt: TGTGCCAGCAGCTCCACTAGCGGGGGGGCCGTTGAGGAGCAGTACTTC; CDR3aa: CASSSTSGGAVEEQYF
len: 15; v_gene: TRBV2; abundance: .; d_gene: .; j_gene: TRBJ1-6; CDR3nt: TGTGCCAGCAAGATGGGGCAGACGAATAATTCACCCCTCCACTTT; CDR3aa: CASKMGQTNNSPLHF
len: 16; v_gene: TRBV4-3; abundance: once; d_gene: TRBD1; j_gene: TRBJ1-1; CDR3nt: TGCGCCAGCAGCCAACAGGGGGCCCCGCGGGGCACTGAAGCTTTCTTT; CDR3aa: CASSQQGAPRGTEAFF
len: 11; v_gene: TRBV27; abundance: .; d_gene: .; j_gene: TRBJ2-7; CDR3nt: TGTGCCAGCAGGAGCTCGGGCGAGCAGTACTTC; CDR3aa: CASRSSGEQYF
len: 18; v_gene: TRBV7-2; abundance: .; d_gene: TRBD1; j_gene: TRBJ2-3; CDR3nt: TGTGCCAGCAGCTTAGCGCCCGGACAGGGGAGGGGCACAGATACGCAGTATTTT; CDR3aa: CASSLAPGQGRGTDTQYF
len: 15; v_gene: TRBV13; abundance: .; d_gene: TRBD1; j_gene: TRBJ1-2; CDR3nt: TGTGCCAGCAGCTTAGGAACAGGGGGCGTAGGTGGCTACACCTTC; CDR3aa: CASSLGTGGVGGYTF
len: 14; v_gene: TRBV4-3; abundance: .; d_gene: TRBD2; j_gene: TRBJ2-7; CDR3nt: TGCGCCAGCAGCCCAGGTGGGGGGGGGTACGAGCAGTACTTC; CDR3aa: CASSPGGGGYEQYF
len: 17; v_gene: TRBV15; abundance: .; d_gene: TRBD2; j_gene: TRBJ2-7; CDR3nt: TGTGCCACCAGCAGAGAGGGACTAGCGGGACCATCAGACGAGCAGTACTTC; CDR3aa: CATSREGLAGPSDEQYF
len: 15; v_gene: TRBV4-1; abundance: .; d_gene: TRBD1; j_gene: TRBJ1-1; CDR3nt: TGCGCCAGCAGCCAAAGGACAGGGGCGAACACTGAAGCTTTCTTT; CDR3aa: CASSQRTGANTEAFF
len: 17; v_gene: TRBV30; abundance: .; d_gene: .; j_gene: TRBJ2-3; CDR3nt: TGTGCCTGGAGTGTACCGGGAGCAAGCGTCGGCACAGATACGCAGTATTTT; CDR3aa: CAWSVPGASVGTDTQYF
len: 15; v_gene: TRBV9; abundance: few; d_gene: .; j_gene: TRBJ2-3; CDR3nt: TGTGCCAGCAGCGTACTAGCGTCTAGCACAGATACGCAGTATTTT; CDR3aa: CASSVLASSTDTQYF
len: 17; v_gene: TRBV11-3; abundance: .; d_gene: .; j_gene: TRBJ2-1; CDR3nt: TGTGCCAGCAGCCCCCGGTCTTGGGACTCTCCATACAATGAGCAGTTCTTC; CDR3aa: CASSPRSWDSPYNEQFF
len: 15; v_gene: TRBV11-2; abundance: .; d_gene: .; j_gene: TRBJ2-1; CDR3nt: TGTGCCAGCAGTTTTGCAACTAGCTCCTACAATGAGCAGTTCTTC; CDR3aa: CASSFATSSYNEQFF
len: 15; v_gene: TRBV6-1; abundance: .; d_gene: TRBD1; j_gene: TRBJ2-7; CDR3nt: TGTGCCAGCAGTGAATTGAACAGGGGGGTGTACGAGCAGTACTTC; CDR3aa: CASSELNRGVYEQYF
len: 15; v_gene: TRBV9; abundance: once; d_gene: TRBD2; j_gene: TRBJ2-2; CDR3nt: TGTGCCAGCAGCGTGAGCGGGAGAGGCACCGGGGAGCTGTTTTTT; CDR3aa: CASSVSGRGTGELFF
len: 12; v_gene: TRBV19; abundance: .; d_gene: .; j_gene: TRBJ2-7; CDR3nt: TGTGCCAGTAGTTTGGACAGCTACGAGCAGTACTTC; CDR3aa: CASSLDSYEQYF
len: 15; v_gene: TRBV15; abundance: .; d_gene: .; j_gene: TRBJ2-7; CDR3nt: TGTGCCACCAGCAGAGAACAGGGCAGGGCCCACGAGCAGTACTTC; CDR3aa: CATSREQGRAHEQYF